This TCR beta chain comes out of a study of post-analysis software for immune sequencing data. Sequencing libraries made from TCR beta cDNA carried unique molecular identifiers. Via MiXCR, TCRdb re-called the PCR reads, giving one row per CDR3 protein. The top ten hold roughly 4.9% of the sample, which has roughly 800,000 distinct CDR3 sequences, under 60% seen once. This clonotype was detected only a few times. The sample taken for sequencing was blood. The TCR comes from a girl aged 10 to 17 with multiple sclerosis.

The CDR3 is CASSLAPDQTYEQYF. The CDR3 nucleotides read TGTGCCAGCAGCTTAGCCCCTGACCAGACCTACGAGCAGTACTTC. This rearrangement joins TRBV7-2 to TRBJ2-7; D call uncertain. Germline V gives CDR1 SGHTA, CDR2 FQGNSA. The CDR3 is made up of 15 amino acids. Trimming left V 0 bases short and J 2 bases short, with 11 bases between. Filled out from reference TRBV7-2 and TRBJ2-7, the complete variable domain reads GAGVSQSPSNKVTEKGKDVELRCDPISGHTALYWYRQSLGQGLEFLIYFQGNSAPDKSGLPSDRFSAERTGGSVSTLTIQRTQQEDSAVYLCASSLAPDQTYEQYFGPGTRLTVT.